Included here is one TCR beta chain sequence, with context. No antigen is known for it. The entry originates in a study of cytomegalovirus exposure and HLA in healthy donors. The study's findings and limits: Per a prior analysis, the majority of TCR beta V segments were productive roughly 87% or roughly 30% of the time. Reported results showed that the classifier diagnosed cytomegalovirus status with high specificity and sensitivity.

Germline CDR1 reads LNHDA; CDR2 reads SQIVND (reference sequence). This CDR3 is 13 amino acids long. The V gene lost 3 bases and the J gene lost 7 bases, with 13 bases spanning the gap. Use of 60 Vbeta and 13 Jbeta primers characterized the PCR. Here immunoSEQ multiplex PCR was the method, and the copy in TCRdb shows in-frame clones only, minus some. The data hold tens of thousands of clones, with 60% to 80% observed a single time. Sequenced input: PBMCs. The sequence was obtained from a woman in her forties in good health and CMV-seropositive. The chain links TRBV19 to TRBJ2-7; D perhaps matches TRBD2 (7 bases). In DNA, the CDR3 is TGTGCCAGTAGTATTCAAAGGGGGGGAGAGCAGTACTTC. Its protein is CASSIQRGGEQYF.